The clone carrying this T cell receptor beta chain was detected many times. The sample is drawn from a study of T cells in Graves' hyperthyroidism and ophthalmopathy. The overall study: Once the initial diagnosis was made, peripheral blood was obtained before any treatment.

The CDR3 is 12 residues long. The germline gives CDR1 MDHEN, CDR2 SYDVKM. Trimming removed 6 bases from V and 4 bases from J, with 9 bases in between. Using RNA transcripts as the source, TCR beta CDR3 regions were amplified. Using the HTBI primer set, a first-round RT-PCR was run on the TCR CDR3. TCRdb re-derived calls from the multiplex PCR reads in MiXCR, one entry per CDR3 protein. This table holds approximately 400,000 distinct CDR3 sequences, approximately 19% found once. Graves' hyperthyroidism showing no ophthalmopathy progression within 18 months was considered stable. Each diagnosis drew on symptoms, thyroxine, TRAb, thyroid ultrasound and orbital computed tomography findings. The authors took PBMCs from roughly 10 ml fresh peripheral blood.

The chain recombines TRBV28 with TRBJ1-2; D remains ambiguous. The clonotype originates from a woman under 30 with Graves' hyperthyroidism. Material: blood. In DNA, the CDR3 is TGTGCCAGCAGAACACAGCTCTATGGCTACACCTTC. Its translation: CASRTQLYGYTF.